Reported below is one T cell receptor (beta chain). The entry originates in a study of blood T cell repertoires in COVID-19. Generated by immunoSEQ multiplex PCR, the TCRdb table keeps only in-frame clones and is missing some. This sample carries about 340,000 clones, approximately 86% of them seen once, and the ten largest clones take less than 9%. The CDR3 runs to 15 residues. Germline assignment: CDR1 GTSNPN and CDR2 SVGIG (reference sequence). The V and J ends lost 2 bases and 4 bases respectively, with 16 bases between them. The chain employs TRBV30 and TRBJ2-3; D uncertain. Material for sequencing was peripheral blood. The sequence was obtained from an older woman with COVID-19, enrolled during active disease. The CDR3 coding sequence is TGTGCCTGGAGTCCTACTCGGTTTCTGGCAGATACGCAGTATTTT. This sequence encodes CAWSPTRFLADTQYF.